One sample yielded the 23 T cell receptor beta chains listed below, sequenced in a study of cytotoxic CD8 clonotypes in ibrutinib-treated CLL. Assay used: immunoSEQ multiplex PCR; TCRdb lists only in-frame clones, some missing. The table lists roughly 56,000 clones, approximately 71% of them singletons, with around 42% in the top ten. This material consisted of PBMCs, taken after 12 months of ibrutinib treatment. The receptors were gathered from a human donor with chronic lymphocytic leukemia.

The chain combines TRBV7-6 with TRBJ2-7, with 8 positions matching TRBD1. The V gene end was trimmed by 4 bases and the J gene end by 5 bases; junction bases not matched to a gene: 7. The length of the CDR3 is 14 residues. The germline V gene encodes CDR1 SGHVS and CDR2 FNYEAQ. In nucleotides, the CDR3 is TGTGCCAGCAGCTCGAAGACAGGGGTCGACGAGCAGTACTTC. Translation: CASSSKTGVDEQYF.

The J gene is TRBJ1-2, the V gene TRBV4-3, with a weak D call TRBD1 (5 bases). The CDR3 loop spans 13 amino acids. The V gene's germline CDR1 is LGHNA and CDR2 YSLEER. The germline V and J ends were trimmed by 0 bases and 6 bases, with 8 bases remaining between them. CDR3 region: CASSQDRGDGYTF. CDR3 in DNA: TGCGCCAGCAGCCAAGATCGGGGGGATGGCTACACCTTC.

The V call is TRBV5-1, the J call TRBJ2-5, with 10 bases lining up with TRBD1. This CDR3 comprises 15 residues. Trimming at V came to 4 bases and at J to 5 bases, leaving 8 bases not matched to a gene. Germline CDR1 reads SGHRS; CDR2 reads YFSETQ. CDR3 in amino acids: CASSPDRGLIETQYF. In DNA form, the CDR3 reads TGCGCCAGCAGCCCCGACAGGGGGCTCATCGAGACCCAGTACTTC.

This clone occurred a few times. The rearrangement uses TRBV7-2 and TRBJ2-5; D uncertain. From germline, CDR1 is SGHTA and CDR2 FQGNSA. Trimming pared 5 bases from V and 1 base from J, leaving 8 bases between. This CDR3 region has 13 residues. The CDR3 is CASSMRSQETQYF. CDR3 coding DNA: TGTGCCAGCAGCATGAGGTCCCAAGAGACCCAGTACTTC. Supplemented by reference TRBV7-2 and TRBJ2-5, the full variable domain reads GAGVSQSPSNKVTEKGKDVELRCDPISGHTALYWYRQSLGQGLEFLIYFQGNSAPDKSGLPSDRFSAERTGGSVSTLTIQRTQQEDSAVYLCASSMRSQETQYFGPGTRLLVL.

As for this clone: A junction end diverges from the germline sequence, so it may reflect a read error. For the CDR3, the DNA is TGCGCCAGCAGCCGAGGGACTAGCGGTTTTCCTGGCCGTCTTCCCGTCTTC. This translates into CASSRGTSGFPGRLPVF. The chain carries TRBV4-1 and TRBJ2-1; 11 bases line up with TRBD2. Germline assignment: CDR1 MGHRA and CDR2 YSYEKL. This CDR3 has 17 residues.

The gene calls are TRBV30 and TRBJ2-7; 8 bases map to TRBD1. Germline V lookup: CDR1 GTSNPN, CDR2 SVGIG (reference sequence). V gave up 1 base and J gave up 5 bases; unmatched junction bases: 7. The CDR3 has 14 amino acids. In DNA, the CDR3 is TGTGCCTGGAGTGGAGACAGGGGTGGTAACGAGCAGTACTTC. It specifies CAWSGDRGGNEQYF.

J is TRBJ1-1 and V is TRBV5-6; D is unresolved. Germline V gene data show CDR1 as SGHDT and CDR2 as YYEEEE. Trimming took 6 bases from V and 3 from J, leaving 12 bases between them. The CDR3 is 13 residues long. The CDR3 region is CASTDERDTEAFF. The CDR3 nucleotides read TGTGCCAGCACCGATGAGAGGGACACTGAAGCTTTCTTT. Complete variable domain (other parts from reference TRBV5-6 and TRBJ1-1): DAGVTQSPTHLIKTRGQQVTLRCSPKSGHDTVSWYQQALGQGPQFIFQYYEEEERQRGNFPDRFSGHQFPNYSSELNVNALLLGDSALYLCASTDERDTEAFFGQGTRLTVV.

The chain carries TRBV6-1 and TRBJ1-1; D unresolved. CDR3 size: 14 residues. Germline V gene lookup returns CDR1 MNHNS and CDR2 SASEGT. V shed 2 bases and J shed 3 bases, with 10 bases lying between them. The CDR3 sequence: CASSEPQEYTEAFF. CDR3 DNA: TGTGCCAGCAGTGAACCTCAGGAGTACACTGAAGCTTTCTTT.

The V and J genes are TRBV19 and TRBJ1-5; 9 bases map to TRBD1. The V gene's germline CDR1 is LNHDA and CDR2 SQIVND (reference sequence). There are 15 residues in the CDR3. Losses at the gene ends were 5 bases for V and 5 bases for J; bases not matched to a gene: 7. CDR3 sequence: CASSSGTGQHQPQHF. The DNA of the CDR3 is TGTGCCAGTAGTTCCGGGACAGGGCAACATCAGCCCCAGCATTTT.

The gene calls are TRBV27 and TRBJ1-4; D gene uncertain. The CDR3 contains 11 residues. Germline CDR1 and CDR2: MNHEY and SMNVEV (reference sequence). Trimming pared 8 bases from V and 5 bases from J, leaving 6 bases between. CDR3 amino acids: CASGQNEKLFF. The DNA of the CDR3 is TGTGCCAGCGGTCAAAATGAAAAACTGTTTTTT.

The V gene is TRBV28, the J gene TRBJ2-5, with D perhaps assigned TRBD1 or TRBD2 (5 bases each). The CDR3 has 13 residues. The germline gives CDR1 MDHEN, CDR2 SYDVKM. The V end was cut by 6 bases, the J end by 4 bases, with 12 bases between. CDR3 region: CASSPGDVETQYF. The DNA of the CDR3 is TGTGCCAGCAGCCCCGGGGACGTAGAGACCCAGTACTTC.

Only a few counts were recorded for this clone. The rearrangement uses TRBV19 and TRBJ1-2; D gene uncertain. CDR1 and CDR2 (germline): LNHDA, SQIVND (reference sequence). Trimming left V 3 bases short and J 4 bases short, with 3 bases between. The CDR3 is 11 residues long. DNA of the CDR3: TGTGCCAGTAGTATCCGCTATGGCTACACCTTC. Encoded protein: CASSIRYGYTF.

The chain combines TRBV28 with TRBJ2-1; D ambiguous. The CDR3 consists of 14 residues. Germline-derived CDR1 and CDR2 are MDHEN and SYDVKM. V was shortened by 2 bases and J by 10 bases, with 15 bases between the two germline ends. The CDR3 DNA is TGTGCCAGCAGTTTACCGGACCGACCCCAGGAGCAGTTCTTC. This translates into CASSLPDRPQEQFF.

The rearrangement links TRBV6-6 to TRBJ2-1; TRBD2 matches 7 bases. CDR3 length equals 15 residues. CDR1 is MNHNY, CDR2 SVGAGI, per germline (reference sequence). V shed 6 bases, J shed 4 bases, and the junction held 9 bases outside the gene matches. The CDR3 region has the DNA TGTGCCAGCAGATTTCCGGGACTAACTTACAATGAGCAGTTCTTC. Translation gives CASRFPGLTYNEQFF.

The chain combines TRBV19 with TRBJ2-2; 11 bases are a match to TRBD2. This CDR3 is built from 15 residues. Trimming at V came to 4 bases and at J to 3 bases, leaving 1 base not matched to a gene. Germline assignment: CDR1 LNHDA and CDR2 SQIVND (reference sequence). Here the CDR3 DNA reads TGTGCCAGTAGTAAACTAGCGGGAGACACCGGGGAGCTGTTTTTT. This sequence encodes CASSKLAGDTGELFF.

The chain joins TRBV6-5 to TRBJ2-3, with 8 bases lining up with TRBD2. The V segment lost 5 bases and the J segment 4 bases; nucleotides outside the gene matches: 5. The CDR3 is 14 amino acids. CDR1 is MNHEY, CDR2 SVGAGI, per germline. The CDR3 reads CASSGAGEADTQYF. CDR3 nucleotide sequence: TGTGCCAGCAGTGGAGCGGGAGAGGCAGATACGCAGTATTTT.

The chain joins TRBV4-1 to TRBJ2-2; 7 nucleotides match TRBD1. Germline V gene data show CDR1 as MGHRA and CDR2 as YSYEKL. The CDR3 runs to 16 residues. With 4 bases clipped from V and 0 bases from J, the junction kept 5 bases outside the gene matches. In DNA, the CDR3 is TGCGCCAGCAGCCGCCCCGGGACAGCGAACACCGGGGAGCTGTTTTTT. Translated: CASSRPGTANTGELFF.

The chain employs TRBV18 and TRBJ1-4; D is undetermined. Germline V gene sequence: CDR1 KGHSH, CDR2 LQKENI. This CDR3 is 13 amino acids long. With 3 bases removed from V and 8 bases from J, the gap between germline ends came to 10 bases. CDR3 in DNA: TGTGCCAGCTCACCTCCCATGGAAGAAAAACTGTTTTTT. Protein product: CASSPPMEEKLFF.

The genes are TRBV28 and TRBJ2-7; D is possibly TRBD2 (9 bases). Germline CDR1 reads MDHEN; CDR2 reads SYDVKM. The CDR3 has 19 residues. V was trimmed by 1 base and J by 3 bases, leaving 25 bases between them. CDR3 sequence reads: CASSLSGTGTLAGFYEQYF. In DNA, the CDR3 is TGTGCCAGCAGTTTATCCGGGACAGGTACCCTAGCGGGATTCTACGAGCAGTACTTC.

On this clone: Other DNA sequences within the sample encode an identical CDR3. The CDR3 DNA reads TGTGCCAGCAGCCGCACGGTCAGTTCCTACGAGCAGTACTTC. Protein: CASSRTVSSYEQYF. The chain couples TRBV6-1 to TRBJ2-7; no reliable D call. Germline V gene lookup returns CDR1 MNHNS and CDR2 SASEGT. V was shortened by 6 bases and J by 1 base, with 13 bases between the two germline ends. The CDR3 covers 14 residues.

This chain connects TRBV5-1 to TRBJ2-1; D is possibly TRBD1 or TRBD2 (5 bases each). The germline CDR1 and CDR2 sequences are SGHRS and YFSETQ. The V and J ends lost 3 bases and 5 bases respectively, with 15 bases between them. This CDR3 is built from 15 residues. This CDR3 is CASSSRDPTHNEQFF. CDR3 in DNA: TGCGCCAGCAGCTCCCGGGACCCGACGCACAATGAGCAGTTCTTC.

The chain couples TRBV30 to TRBJ2-3; no clear D. Germline CDR1 is GTSNPN and CDR2 is SVGIG (reference sequence). The CDR3 spans 13 residues. V was pared by 3 bases and J by 8 bases, with 15 bases between. CDR3 in amino acids: CAWRIVGTGTQYF. The CDR3 DNA reads TGTGCCTGGAGGATAGTCGGAACCGGTACGCAGTATTTT.

V is TRBV19 and J is TRBJ2-1, with D unresolved. Trimming stripped 5 bases from V and 0 bases from J, with 14 bases between. This CDR3 spans 16 amino acids. Looked up from germline, CDR1 is LNHDA and CDR2 is SQIVND (reference sequence). CDR3 nucleotide sequence: TGTGCCAGTAGTTGGTCGGCGTACGACTCCTACAATGAGCAGTTCTTC. Its protein product is CASSWSAYDSYNEQFF.